Below are 32 T cell receptor beta chains sequenced from a single sample in a study of blood T cell repertoires in COVID-19 (dated by TCRdb to the early 2020s). Receptors were amplified or captured by the immunoSEQ multiplex PCR assay. The immuneACCESS repertoire file appears here via TCRdb, limited to in-frame rearrangements. These files lack a portion of the clones; in checked studies, under half of the deficit traces to unresolved V genes, and the cause of the others is not known. The sample table holds 150,000 or so clones, of which roughly 85% were seen once. The top ten clones comprise about 5% of the sample. The sequencing sample was made of peripheral blood. Every receptor here comes from a human donor in a cohort sampled during active COVID-19.

The chain recombines TRBV10-2 with TRBJ2-7; D is possibly TRBD2 (5 bases). Germline V gives CDR1 WSHSY, CDR2 SAAADI. Between the trimmed V and J ends, which lost 0 bases and 2 bases, there was a span of 5 bases. CDR3 length equals 13 residues. The CDR3 coding sequence is TGCGCCAGCAGTGAGTCTAGCGCCTACGAGCAGTACTTC. It yields the protein CASSESSAYEQYF.

V is TRBV5-6 and J is TRBJ2-7; TRBD2 might be the D (5 bases). V lost 1 base and J 1 base, leaving 12 bases between the germline ends. CDR1 and CDR2 (germline): SGHDT, YYEEEE. The CDR3 covers 15 residues. The CDR3 is CASSLYSGRSYEQYF. Written as DNA, the CDR3 is TGTGCCAGCAGCTTGTATTCGGGAAGGTCCTACGAGCAGTACTTC.

This clone was detected once. This rearrangement joins TRBV7-8 to TRBJ2-3, with 10 bases matching TRBD2. Looked up from germline, CDR1 is SGHVS and CDR2 is FQNEAQ. J lost 3 bases, V lost 5 bases, and 5 bases had no gene match. This CDR3 spans 15 amino acids. DNA of the CDR3: TGTGCCAGCAGCCCGCCGGGACTAGCGACAGATACGCAGTATTTT. It translates to CASSPPGLATDTQYF.

The chain combines TRBV7-3 with TRBJ2-3; D might be TRBD2 (6 bases). V gave up 5 bases and J gave up 2 bases, with 11 bases separating them. This CDR3 has 14 amino acids. Germline-derived CDR1 and CDR2 are SGHTA and FQGTGA. CDR3 amino acids: CASSHGLFTDTQYF. The DNA for the CDR3 is TGTGCCAGCAGCCATGGACTATTCACAGATACGCAGTATTTT.

The chain is built from TRBV11-1 and TRBJ1-4, with D possibly TRBD1 on 5 matching bases. There are 15 residues in the CDR3. Germline CDR1 and CDR2: SGHAT and FQDESV (reference sequence). Trimming took 5 bases from V and 5 from J, leaving 15 bases between them. CDR3 nucleotides: TGTGCCAGCAGCCCATGGGCAGGGCCAAATGAAAAACTGTTTTTT. It encodes CASSPWAGPNEKLFF.

The rearrangement joins TRBV6-6 to TRBJ2-1; D gene unclear. Trimming removed 5 bases from V and 7 bases from J, with 9 bases in between. CDR3 size: 12 residues. Germline loops: CDR1 MNHNY, CDR2 SVGAGI (reference sequence). The CDR3 region has the DNA TGTGCCAGCAGTCAGCTTCATAATGAGCAGTTCTTC. Encoded protein: CASSQLHNEQFF.

The chain carries TRBV11-3 and TRBJ1-1, with D perhaps matching TRBD1 (6 bases). The CDR3 spans 15 residues. Germline V gene lookup returns CDR1 SGHNT and CDR2 YENEEA. V lost 4 bases and J 7 bases, leaving 19 bases between the germline ends. The CDR3: CASSSAPQGRSEAFF. CDR3 bases: TGTGCCAGCAGCTCAGCGCCACAGGGACGAAGTGAAGCTTTCTTT.

V is TRBV4-1 and J is TRBJ1-2; 7 nucleotides agree with TRBD1. Germline-derived CDR1 and CDR2 are MGHRA and YSYEKL. Germline trimming cut 1 base from V and 4 bases from J; bases unmatched to any gene: 9. The CDR3 covers 16 residues. In nucleotides, the CDR3 is TGCGCCAGCAGCCAAGTGCTCCGGACAGGTTCCTATGGCTACACCTTC. This codes for CASSQVLRTGSYGYTF.

This chain joins TRBV4-3 and TRBJ1-2; tentative D call: TRBD1 (5 bases). Germline values: CDR1 LGHNA, CDR2 YSLEER. The CDR3 contains 14 residues. Trimming left V 0 bases short and J 2 bases short, with 7 bases between. CDR3 sequence: CASSQDTGNYGYTF. As DNA, the CDR3 is TGCGCCAGCAGCCAAGATACAGGCAACTATGGCTACACCTTC.

CDR3 region: CASRQQFTEAFF. The CDR3 DNA follows: TGTGCCAGCAGACAACAGTTCACTGAAGCTTTCTTT. This chain uses TRBV12-3 or TRBV12-4 with TRBJ1-1; D unclear. The length of the CDR3 is 12 residues. The germline V and J ends were trimmed by 6 bases and 4 bases, with 9 bases remaining between them.

V usage is TRBV14 and J usage is TRBJ2-2; D is perhaps TRBD1 (5 bases). Germline loops: CDR1 SGHDN, CDR2 FVKESK. There are 14 residues in the CDR3. V gave up 6 bases and J gave up 6 bases, with 14 bases separating them. CDR3 sequence: CASRAGHKSGELFF. DNA of the CDR3: TGTGCCAGCAGGGCAGGGCATAAATCCGGGGAGCTGTTTTTT.

The V call is TRBV5-1, the J call TRBJ2-5; TRBD1 agrees at 10 bases. The V segment lost 4 bases and the J segment 3 bases; nucleotides outside the gene matches: 3. Looked up from germline, CDR1 is SGHRS and CDR2 is YFSETQ. This CDR3 has 14 residues. The CDR3 nucleotides are TGCGCCAGCAGCAGGACAGGGGGAGAAGAGACCCAGTACTTC. Its protein is CASSRTGGEETQYF.

This clone was recorded a few times. The chain couples TRBV28 to TRBJ2-7; 8 bases are a match to TRBD2. Germline V gene lookup returns CDR1 MDHEN and CDR2 SYDVKM. This CDR3 is 13 amino acids long. After removal of 6 bases from V and 7 bases from J, the junction contained 8 bases not matched to a gene. CDR3 coding DNA: TGTGCCAGCAGCCCGCGGGGGGCGGGAGAGCAGTACTTC. Its translation: CASSPRGAGEQYF. Together with reference TRBV28 and TRBJ2-7, the CDR3 gives the full variable domain: DVKVTQSSRYLVKRTGEKVFLECVQDMDHENMFWYRQDPGLGLRLIYFSYDVKMKEKGDIPEGYSVSREKKERFSLILESASTNQTSMYLCASSPRGAGEQYFGPGTRLTVT.

V and J are TRBV4-2 and TRBJ2-1, with 9 bases matching TRBD2. This CDR3 is 17 amino acids long. Germline V gives CDR1 LGHNA, CDR2 YNFKEQ. V trimming: 0 bases; J trimming: 6 bases; junction bases outside the gene matches: 9. In DNA form, the CDR3 reads TGTGCCAGCAGCCAAGAACGGGCGGGAGGGCCTAGCAATGAGCAGTTCTTC. Translation gives CASSQERAGGPSNEQFF.

The CDR3 here is CASSRDKNTEAFF. The CDR3 DNA is TGTGCCAGCAGTAGGGACAAGAACACTGAAGCTTTCTTT. The rearrangement joins TRBV6-4 to TRBJ1-1; possibly TRBD1 for D (6 bases). Between the trimmed V and J ends, which lost 5 bases and 1 base, there was a span of 8 bases. CDR1 and CDR2 (germline): MRHNA, SNTAGT. CDR3 length equals 13 residues.

This chain joins TRBV5-1 and TRBJ1-1, with D tentatively TRBD1 (6 bases). The CDR3 length is 15 residues. Between the trimmed V and J ends, which lost 0 bases and 5 bases, there was a span of 14 bases. Germline CDR1 and CDR2: SGHRS and YFSETQ. CDR3 loop: CASSLALGGVTEAFF. The CDR3, as DNA: TGCGCCAGCAGCTTGGCCCTTGGGGGCGTTACTGAAGCTTTCTTT.

This rearrangement joins TRBV6-5 to TRBJ1-4; 8 bases agree with TRBD1. Unmatched junction bases numbered 2, after V lost 2 bases and J lost 9 bases. Per germline, CDR1 MNHEY and CDR2 SVGAGI. The CDR3 spans 13 residues. CDR3 nucleotides: TGTGCCAGCAGTTACGGACAGGGTAAAAAACTGTTTTTT. As protein: CASSYGQGKKLFF.

The chain employs TRBV5-8 and TRBJ1-5; possible D gene TRBD1, 5 bases. CDR1 and CDR2 from the germline V gene are SGHTS and YDEGEE. The CDR3 is 14 amino acids. Trimming pared 4 bases from V and 4 bases from J, leaving 12 bases between. The CDR3 region has the DNA TGTGCCAGCAGCCCGGGGGGATATAATCAGCCCCAGCATTTT. This gives the protein CASSPGGYNQPQHF.

V is TRBV28 and J is TRBJ1-2; TRBD1 matches 9 bases. CDR3 size: 13 residues. Trimming at V came to 4 bases and at J to 8 bases, leaving 5 bases not matched to a gene. CDR1 MDHEN and CDR2 SYDVKM come from the germline V gene. The CDR3 is CASSSWTGEGYTF. As DNA, the CDR3 is TGTGCCAGCAGTTCCTGGACAGGGGAGGGCTACACCTTC.

The CDR3 DNA reads as TGTGCCAGTAGTATTTGGAGGGGCAGCGTCGATCAGCCCCAGCATTTT. Translating gives CASSIWRGSVDQPQHF. The genes are TRBV19 and TRBJ1-5, with D possibly matching TRBD1 (5 bases). Trimming shortened V by 3 bases and J by 5 bases, and 17 bases separated the two germline ends. This CDR3 is 16 amino acids long. Germline V lookup: CDR1 LNHDA, CDR2 SQIVND (reference sequence).

The chain carries TRBV28 and TRBJ2-7; 10 positions agree with TRBD2. The germline gives CDR1 MDHEN, CDR2 SYDVKM. V shed 3 bases and J 0 bases; nucleotides not matched to a gene: 2. The CDR3 totals 15 residues. For the CDR3, the DNA is TGTGCCAGCAGTTTTAGCGGGAGGACCTCCTACGAGCAGTACTTC. Translated, it gives CASSFSGRTSYEQYF.

The chain uses TRBV5-8 and TRBJ1-2, with TRBD1 matching over 7 bases. The germline gives CDR1 SGHTS, CDR2 YDEGEE. The CDR3 covers 15 residues. V lost 0 bases and J lost 2; bases outside the gene matches: 4. The CDR3 protein is CASSLGTTGNYGYTF. The CDR3 DNA is TGTGCCAGCAGCTTGGGGACGACAGGGAACTATGGCTACACCTTC. The full variable domain, rest sourced from reference TRBV5-8 and TRBJ1-2, is EAGVTQSPTHLIKTRGQQATLRCSPISGHTSVYWYQQALGLGLQFLLWYDEGEERNRGNFPPRFSGRQFPNYSSELNVNALELEDSALYLCASSLGTTGNYGYTFGSGTRLTVV.

This chain joins TRBV27 and TRBJ2-1, with D possibly TRBD1 on 5 matching bases. Germline CDR1 reads MNHEY; CDR2 reads SMNVEV (reference sequence). The V and J ends lost 3 bases and 3 bases respectively, with 9 bases between them. The length of the CDR3 is 14 residues. The CDR3 nucleotides are TGTGCCAGCAGTTTTGGCCAGGGCTACAATGAGCAGTTCTTC. This sequence encodes CASSFGQGYNEQFF.

The gene calls are TRBV28 and TRBJ1-3; D is perhaps TRBD1 (5 bases). Trimming left V 3 bases short and J 2 bases short, with 11 bases between. This CDR3 has 15 residues. Germline loops: CDR1 MDHEN, CDR2 SYDVKM. The CDR3 spells CASSFPGPAGNTIYF. As DNA, the CDR3 is TGTGCCAGCAGTTTCCCAGGGCCTGCTGGAAACACCATATATTTT.

The J gene is TRBJ1-4, the V gene TRBV30, with D tentatively TRBD1 (6 bases). This CDR3 has 17 residues. V dropped 0 bases and J dropped 7 bases, with 21 bases sitting between them. The germline gives CDR1 GTSNPN, CDR2 SVGIG (reference sequence). The CDR3, as DNA: TGTGCCTGGAGTGTGAGGGGTCCAAGGGGGGGAGGTGAAAAACTGTTTTTT. Its protein product is CAWSVRGPRGGGEKLFF.

This rearrangement joins TRBV2 to TRBJ1-6; D is possibly TRBD1 (5 bases). The CDR3 covers 15 residues. The V end was cut by 6 bases, the J end by 5 bases, with 14 bases between. Germline CDR1 SNHLY, CDR2 FYNNEI. The chain's CDR3 is CASRFQGRNNSPLHF. As DNA, the CDR3 is TGTGCCAGCAGATTCCAGGGTAGAAATAATTCACCCCTCCACTTT.

The rearrangement joins TRBV6-5 to TRBJ2-1, with D possibly being TRBD1 (5 bases). The CDR3 is 11 amino acids. The ends were cut back, 8 bases at V and 8 bases at J, with 10 bases in the middle. Germline V gene sequence: CDR1 MNHEY, CDR2 SVGAGI. The CDR3 spells CASPRAHEQFF. CDR3 DNA sequence: TGTGCCAGCCCCAGGGCCCATGAGCAGTTCTTC.

This clone was observed once. The rearrangement uses TRBV14 and TRBJ2-2; 9 positions match TRBD1. V shed 3 bases, J shed 7 bases, and the junction held 9 bases outside the gene matches. Germline CDR1 SGHDN, CDR2 FVKESK. This CDR3 spans 16 amino acids. As DNA, the CDR3 is TGTGCCAGCAGCCAGACCGGACAGGGGATTAACGGGGAGCTGTTTTTT. Amino acids: CASSQTGQGINGELFF.

This clone was recorded only once. The V gene is TRBV11-3, the J gene TRBJ2-7, with 8 bases aligning to TRBD2. CDR1 and CDR2 from the germline V gene are SGHNT and YENEEA. This CDR3 contains 13 residues. V was clipped by 5 bases and J by 5 bases; unmatched bases: 5. The CDR3 DNA follows: TGTGCCAGCAGCGCCACGACTAGCGACGAGCAGTACTTC. Protein product: CASSATTSDEQYF.

This chain links TRBV9 with TRBJ1-1, with 7 positions matching TRBD1. The junction had 11 bases not matched to a gene; V was cut back by 2 bases and J by 10 bases. This CDR3 contains 14 residues. Germline CDR1 SGDLS, CDR2 YYNGEE. CDR3 sequence reads: CASSVGTTSGGAFF. The DNA of the CDR3 is TGTGCCAGCAGCGTCGGAACCACCTCAGGGGGAGCTTTCTTT.

This sequence joins TRBV5-1 and TRBJ2-1; 7 bases match TRBD1. Germline CDR1 is SGHRS and CDR2 is YFSETQ. The CDR3 runs 16 residues. V lost 4 bases, J lost 0 bases, and 7 bases stayed unmatched. The CDR3 here is CASSHTDRDSYNEQFF. Written as DNA, the CDR3 is TGCGCCAGCAGCCATACCGACAGGGACTCCTACAATGAGCAGTTCTTC.

The J gene is TRBJ2-3, the V gene TRBV25-1, with 9 bases matching TRBD2. CDR3 length equals 14 residues. Looked up from germline, CDR1 is MGHDK and CDR2 is SYGVNS. After removal of 9 bases from V and 2 bases from J, the junction contained 6 bases not matched to a gene. The CDR3: CASSRGGLTDTQYF. The CDR3, as DNA: TGTGCCAGTTCGCGGGGGGGGCTCACAGATACGCAGTATTTT.